The present T cell receptor beta chain was sequenced within a study of human T cells and chemical hapten exposure. J lost 11 bases, V lost 4 bases, and 7 bases had no gene match. Germline V gene sequence: CDR1 DFQATT, CDR2 SNEGSKA (reference sequence). CDR3 length equals 11 residues. TCRdb analysed the RACE reads with MiXCR anew, one entry per CDR3 protein. The data show tens of thousands of distinct CDR3 sequences, with approximately 10% seen just once and under 2.5% held by the top ten. The time point: patch test 2, 6 weeks after DPC sensitization. The treatment is: therapeutic diphenylcyclopropenone sensitization with weekly scalp DPC.

The rearrangement uses TRBV20-1 and TRBJ1-1; 7 nucleotides align to TRBD1. This TCR came from a man in his forties or fifties with alopecia areata. Some clones in this sample may be carry-over from other donors' samples. Here the sequenced sample was whole blood, taken in connection with sensitization to the hapten diphenylcyclopropenone (DPC). The CDR3 loop reads CSAKAGGRAFF. The CDR3 DNA reads TGCAGTGCTAAAGCAGGGGGAAGGGCTTTCTTT.